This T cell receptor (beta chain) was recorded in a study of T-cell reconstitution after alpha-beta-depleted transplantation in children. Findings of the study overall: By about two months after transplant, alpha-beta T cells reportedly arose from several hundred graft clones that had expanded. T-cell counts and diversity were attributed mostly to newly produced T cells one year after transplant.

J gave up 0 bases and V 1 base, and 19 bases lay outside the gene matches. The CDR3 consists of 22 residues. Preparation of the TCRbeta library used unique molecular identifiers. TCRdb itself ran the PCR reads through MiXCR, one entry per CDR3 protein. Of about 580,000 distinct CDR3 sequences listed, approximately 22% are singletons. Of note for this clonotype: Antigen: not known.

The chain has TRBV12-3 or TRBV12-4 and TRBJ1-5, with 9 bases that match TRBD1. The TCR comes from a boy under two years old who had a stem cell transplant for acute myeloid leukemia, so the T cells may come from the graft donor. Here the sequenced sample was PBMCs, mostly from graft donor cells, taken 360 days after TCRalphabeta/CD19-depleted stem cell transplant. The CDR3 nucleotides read TGTGCCAGCAGTTTAGAAGGGGAACCCGGGACAGGGATAACCTATAGCAATCAGCCCCAGCATTTT. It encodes CASSLEGEPGTGITYSNQPQHF.